The rows below give T cell receptor beta chains drawn from one sample of a study of Graves' ophthalmopathy and Graves' hyperthyroidism. A single record per CDR3 protein comes from TCRdb applying MiXCR to the multiplex PCR reads. Of a few hundred thousand distinct CDR3 sequences in the sample, approximately 17% are singletons; the top ten hold 2% to 3%. The material sequenced was peripheral blood. These receptors were taken from an adult woman with stable Graves' hyperthyroidism. Both conserved end residues are part of each CDR3. D genes are given only for firm matches. Clone size, where shown, is once, few, many, or a class for clones that have expanded.

cdr3_aa | cdr3_nt | j_call | d_call | v_call | clone_size
CASSYSPVPPYGYTF | TGTGCCAGCAGTTACTCGCCAGTTCCCCCTTATGGCTACACCTTC | TRBJ1-2 | - | TRBV6-5 | -
CSVEGPSGRPYEQYF | TGCAGCGTTGAAGGGCCTAGCGGGAGACCCTACGAGCAGTACTTC | TRBJ2-7 | TRBD2 | TRBV29-1 | many
CASSQRGDSPLHF | TGTGCCAGCAGTCAGAGGGGAGATTCACCCCTCCACTTT | TRBJ1-6 | - | TRBV12-3/TRBV12-4 | many
CASSEGGSDLSSYNEQFF | TGTGCCAGCAGTGAAGGGGGGTCTGACCTGAGCTCCTACAATGAGCAGTTCTTC | TRBJ2-1 | - | TRBV6-1 | -
CASSIPGGGELFF | TGTGCCAGTAGTATCCCCGGCGGCGGGGAGCTGTTTTTT | TRBJ2-2 | - | TRBV19 | few
CASSGGQLFSGNTIYF | TGTGCCAGCAGTGGGGGACAGCTCTTCTCTGGAAACACCATATATTTT | TRBJ1-3 | TRBD1 | TRBV6-9 | -
CASSLEPVQETQYF | TGTGCCAGCAGCTTAGAGCCAGTTCAAGAGACCCAGTACTTC | TRBJ2-5 | - | TRBV7-8 | -
CASGQGETQYF | TGTGCCAGCGGCCAAGGAGAGACCCAGTACTTC | TRBJ2-5 | - | TRBV6-1 | many
CASTEGTEGGEAFF | TGTGCCAGCACTGAAGGGACTGAAGGGGGTGAAGCTTTCTTT | TRBJ1-1 | - | TRBV6-1 | -
CASSGNRAGARSGYTF | TGTGCCAGCAGTGGTAACAGGGCCGGGGCTCGCTCTGGCTACACCTTC | TRBJ1-2 | - | TRBV6-1 | many
CASSPGTEQNIQYF | TGCGCCAGCAGCCCCGGGACAGAGCAAAACATTCAGTACTTC | TRBJ2-4 | TRBD1 | TRBV5-1 | -
CASSSSENTEAFF | TGTGCCAGCAGCTCTTCAGAGAACACTGAAGCTTTCTTT | TRBJ1-1 | - | TRBV9 | many
CASSWSRRAGETQYF | TGTGCCAGCAGTTGGTCCAGGAGGGCGGGAGAGACCCAGTACTTC | TRBJ2-5 | - | TRBV12-3/TRBV12-4 | many
CASRSSRWTEAFF | TGTGCCAGCAGATCTTCCCGGTGGACTGAAGCTTTCTTT | TRBJ1-1 | - | TRBV27 | many
CASSSENNSPLHF | TGCGCCAGCAGCAGTGAAAATAATTCACCCCTCCACTTT | TRBJ1-6 | - | TRBV5-1 | many
CASSSGLDSYEQYF | TGTGCCAGCAGTTCGGGACTAGACTCCTACGAGCAGTACTTC | TRBJ2-7 | TRBD2 | TRBV6-9 | many
CASSLPGQNYEQYF | TGTGCCAGCAGCCTACCGGGACAGAACTACGAGCAGTACTTC | TRBJ2-7 | TRBD1 | TRBV3-1 | -
CASSLSRDRGFNEQYF | TGTGCCAGCAGCTTATCCCGGGACAGGGGCTTCAACGAGCAGTACTTC | TRBJ2-7 | TRBD1 | TRBV11-2 | few
CASSLYEGINQPQHF | TGTGCCAGCAGTTTATATGAGGGGATCAATCAGCCCCAGCATTTT | TRBJ1-5 | - | TRBV28 | many
CASRMGLAGPSLNTGELFF | TGTGCCAGCAGGATGGGACTAGCGGGTCCTTCGCTGAACACCGGGGAGCTGTTTTTT | TRBJ2-2 | TRBD2 | TRBV6-4 | many
CASRGPFRGLAANYGYTF | TGTGCCAGCAGGGGCCCCTTTAGGGGACTTGCGGCTAACTATGGCTACACCTTC | TRBJ1-2 | - | TRBV27 | many
CSARARGGRASGGELFF | TGCAGTGCTAGGGCGCGAGGCGGGAGGGCCTCAGGGGGGGAGCTGTTTTTT | TRBJ2-2 | TRBD2 | TRBV20-1 | many
CASSLPPAMGGGYTF | TGTGCCAGCAGTTTACCCCCGGCAATGGGGGGAGGCTACACCTTC | TRBJ1-2 | - | TRBV28 | many
CASIRTSGTGELFF | TGTGCCAGTATCCGGACTAGCGGCACCGGGGAGCTGTTTTTT | TRBJ2-2 | TRBD2 | TRBV19 | many
CASSMDRRYEQYF | TGTGCCAGCAGTATGGACAGGAGGTACGAGCAGTACTTC | TRBJ2-7 | TRBD1 | TRBV12-3/TRBV12-4 | many
CASNLTPGRGSYEQYF | TGTGCCAGCAATCTAACCCCGGGACGTGGATCCTACGAGCAGTACTTC | TRBJ2-7 | - | TRBV11-2 | few
CTTLGKAKNIQYF | TGTACAACCCTGGGAAAAGCCAAAAACATTCAGTACTTC | TRBJ2-4 | - | TRBV28 | many
CASSEAGVNSEYEQYF | TGCGCCAGCAGTGAGGCAGGGGTAAATTCGGAGTACGAGCAGTACTTC | TRBJ2-7 | - | TRBV10-1 | -
CASQGGTEAFF | TGTGCCAGTCAGGGAGGCACTGAAGCTTTCTTT | TRBJ1-1 | - | TRBV12-3/TRBV12-4 | many